This is a list of T cell receptor beta chains from one sample in a study of T cell responses to AZD1222 COVID-19 vaccine. Profiling relied on immunoSEQ multiplex PCR, and the TCRdb table lists in-frame clones only, not all of them. The sample yields around 58,000 clones, roughly 90% seen once. The specimen comprised peripheral blood, sampled 28 days after the second AZD1222 dose. These receptors all come from an adult who received the AZD1222 COVID-19 vaccine. Both conserved end residues are part of each CDR3. D genes are given only for firm matches. A clone size is listed for some rows: how often the clone was seen (once, few, many), or a class if it is expanded.

cdr3_aa cdr3_nt clone_size v_call d_call j_call
CASSSMGQDNQPQHF TGTGCCAGCAGCTCTATGGGACAGGACAATCAGCCCCAGCATTTT - TRBV7-2 TRBD1 TRBJ1-5
CASSSRDRRAEAFF TGTGCCAGCAGCTCCCGGGATCGGCGAGCTGAAGCTTTCTTT - TRBV13 - TRBJ1-1
CASSPGTSGRNEQFF TGTGCCAGCAGTCCCGGGACTAGCGGTCGTAATGAGCAGTTCTTC - TRBV27 TRBD2 TRBJ2-1
CASGDTTGGNQPQHF TGTGCCAGCGGGGACACCACAGGCGGCAATCAGCCCCAGCATTTT - TRBV6-5 - TRBJ1-5
CASTREGPGALTDTQYF TGTGCCAGCACCCGCGAAGGTCCGGGGGCCCTCACAGATACGCAGTATTTT - TRBV2 - TRBJ2-3
CASSVGSSTEQYF TGTGCCAGCAGCGTAGGTAGTAGCACGGAGCAGTACTTC - TRBV9 - TRBJ2-7
CASSIQQSGYTF TGTGCCAGTAGTATACAACAGAGTGGCTACACCTTC - TRBV19 - TRBJ1-2
CARSLEGYGYTF TGTGCCAGAAGCTTGGAAGGGTACGGCTACACCTTC - TRBV5-3 - TRBJ1-2
CASRRPGSYEQYF TGCGCCAGCAGGCGACCGGGCTCCTACGAGCAGTACTTC - TRBV5-1 - TRBJ2-7
CASSRFRDTGELFF TGTGCCAGCAGCCGCTTCAGGGACACCGGGGAGCTGTTTTTT - TRBV14 - TRBJ2-2
CASSAQGGNQPQHF TGTGCCAGCAGTGCGCAGGGGGGTAATCAGCCCCAGCATTTT - TRBV2 TRBD1 TRBJ1-5
CASSESGSGVYEQYF TGCGCCAGCAGTGAGTCGGGTAGCGGAGTCTACGAGCAGTACTTC - TRBV10-2 - TRBJ2-7
CASSSQPGTANTEAFF TGTGCCAGCAGCTCACAACCCGGGACGGCGAACACTGAAGCTTTCTTT - TRBV5-5 - TRBJ1-1
CSVLGVDGNTIYF TGCAGCGTTCTAGGGGTGGATGGAAACACCATATATTTT - TRBV29-1 - TRBJ1-3
CASSARSSYEQYF TGTGCCAGCAGCGCCAGGAGCTCCTACGAGCAGTACTTC - TRBV7-9 - TRBJ2-7
CASSQEGSGYGYTF TGTGCCAGCAGCCAAGAGGGATCTGGCTATGGCTACACCTTC - TRBV7-3 - TRBJ1-2
CASSFEGEGETQYF TGTGCCAGCAGCTTTGAGGGAGAGGGGGAGACCCAGTACTTC - TRBV5-4 - TRBJ2-5
CASSPPNEKLFF TGTGCCAGCTCACCACCTAACGAAAAACTGTTTTTT - TRBV18 - TRBJ1-4
CASSHAVAGKSYEQYF TGTGCCAGCAGCCATGCCGTAGCGGGAAAGTCCTACGAGCAGTACTTC - TRBV3-1/TRBV3-2 TRBD2 TRBJ2-7
CAWTGQGPHYGYTF TGTGCCTGGACTGGACAGGGCCCACACTATGGCTACACCTTC - TRBV30 TRBD1 TRBJ1-2
CASSRDGQGKYKFF TGTGCCAGCAGCCGAGACGGACAGGGAAAATATAAGTTCTTC - TRBV14 TRBD1 TRBJ2-1
CASSPPEGSLGNEQFF TGTGCCAGCAGTCCACCGGAGGGGAGTTTGGGTAATGAGCAGTTCTTC - TRBV4-2 - TRBJ2-1
CASSQGLLGLLAKNIQYF TGTGCCAGCAGCCAAGGGCTTCTTGGGTTACTAGCCAAAAACATTCAGTACTTC - TRBV3-1/TRBV3-2 - TRBJ2-4
CAWSVVGRGYEQYF TGTGCCTGGAGTGTAGTTGGCAGGGGCTACGAGCAGTACTTC once TRBV30 - TRBJ2-7
CASRQGLTDTQYF TGTGCCAGCAGACAGGGGTTAACAGATACGCAGTATTTT once TRBV11-2 TRBD1 TRBJ2-3
CASSQGQRGSYEQYF TGTGCCAGCAGCCAGGGACAGCGGGGCTCCTACGAGCAGTACTTC - TRBV14 - TRBJ2-7
CASSLAGQGSQPQHF TGTGCCAGCAGCTTAGCCGGACAGGGGAGCCAGCCCCAGCATTTT - TRBV7-8 TRBD1 TRBJ1-5
CASRLSGGHEQYF TGTGCCAGCAGACTCAGCGGGGGCCACGAGCAGTACTTC - TRBV12-3/TRBV12-4 TRBD2 TRBJ2-7